Given below is one T cell receptor (beta chain) in context. Antigen: not known. This sample is part of a study of shared clonotypes between healthy human individuals. Study findings and constraints: In having few donors, the study represented limited genetic and exposure-history diversity.

V lost 0 bases to trimming and J lost 2 bases, with 7 bases between them. Germline V lookup: CDR1 LGHNA, CDR2 YSLEER. The CDR3 has 14 residues. Profiling relied on immunoSEQ multiplex PCR, and the TCRdb table lists in-frame clones only, not all of them. The table lists over 2 million clones, roughly 96% of them singletons. A split of CD4+ cells into CD45RA+ naive and CD45RA-negative memory subsets was performed. The TCR comes from a man aged 18-30 years in good health. The V and J genes are TRBV4-3 and TRBJ1-2; D may be TRBD1 (5 bases). Sequencing was carried out using naive CD4+ T cells sorted from blood. Stated subset: CD45RA+ positively selected. The CDR3 reads CASSQDKGNYGYTF. For the CDR3, the DNA is TGCGCCAGCAGCCAAGATAAGGGGAACTATGGCTACACCTTC.